This T cell receptor (beta chain) was identified in a study of cytomegalovirus exposure and HLA in healthy donors. As regards this clone: Its specificity is unknown.

General study findings and limits: As was reported, the HLA-A and HLA-B alleles of most subjects were accurately predicted from TCR beta sequences. CMV serostatus stood as the only immune exposure information on hand.

The CDR3 covers 17 residues. The junction had 14 bases not matched to a gene; V was cut back by 6 bases and J by 8 bases. Germline values: CDR1 WNHNN, CDR2 SYGVQD (reference sequence). While unrecorded immune exposures were likely, the donors were nominally healthy when sampled. The PCR had 60 Vbeta and 13 Jbeta primers. Profiled with immunoSEQ multiplex PCR; TCRdb holds only in-frame clones, not every one. The data hold around 180,000 clones, with approximately 84% observed a single time. Sequencing was carried out using PBMCs. The clonotype comes from a boy aged 5-17 years in good health and CMV-seronegative. The V gene is TRBV10-1, the J gene TRBJ2-1; TRBD2 agrees at 12 bases. CDR3 residues: CASRRLAGEVSTYEQFF. The CDR3 DNA is TGCGCCAGCAGGCGACTAGCGGGAGAAGTGAGTACATATGAGCAGTTCTTC.